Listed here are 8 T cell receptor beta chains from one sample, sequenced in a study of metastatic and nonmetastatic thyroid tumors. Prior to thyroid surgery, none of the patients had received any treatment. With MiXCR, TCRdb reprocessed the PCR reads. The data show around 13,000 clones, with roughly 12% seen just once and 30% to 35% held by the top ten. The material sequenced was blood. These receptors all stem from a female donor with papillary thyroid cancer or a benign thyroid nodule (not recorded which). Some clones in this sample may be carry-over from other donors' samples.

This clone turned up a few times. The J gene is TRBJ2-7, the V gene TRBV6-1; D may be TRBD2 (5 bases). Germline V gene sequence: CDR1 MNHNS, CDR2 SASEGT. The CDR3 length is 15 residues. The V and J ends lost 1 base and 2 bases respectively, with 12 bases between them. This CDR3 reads CASSEEYSGAYEQYF. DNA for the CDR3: TGTGCCAGCAGTGAAGAGTACAGCGGAGCCTACGAGCAGTACTTC.

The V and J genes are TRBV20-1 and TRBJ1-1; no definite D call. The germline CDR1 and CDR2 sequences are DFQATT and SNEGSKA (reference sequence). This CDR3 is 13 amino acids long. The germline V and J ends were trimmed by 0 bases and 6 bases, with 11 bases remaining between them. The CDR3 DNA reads TGCAGTGCTAGAGAGGGTGGGTCGGCTGAAGCTTTCTTT. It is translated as CSAREGGSAEAFF.

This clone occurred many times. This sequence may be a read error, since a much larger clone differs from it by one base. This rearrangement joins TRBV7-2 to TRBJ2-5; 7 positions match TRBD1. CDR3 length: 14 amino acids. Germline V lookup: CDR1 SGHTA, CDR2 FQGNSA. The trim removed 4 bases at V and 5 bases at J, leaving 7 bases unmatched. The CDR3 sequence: CASSSPGQFETQYF. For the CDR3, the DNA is TGTGCCAGCAGCTCACCGGGACAGTTCGAGACCCAGTACTTC.

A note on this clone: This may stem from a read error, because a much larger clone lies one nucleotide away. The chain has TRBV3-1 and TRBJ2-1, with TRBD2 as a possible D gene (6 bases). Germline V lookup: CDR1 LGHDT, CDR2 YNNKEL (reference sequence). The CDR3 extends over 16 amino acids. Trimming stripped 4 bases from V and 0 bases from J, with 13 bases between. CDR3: CASSPEEGSSYNEQFF. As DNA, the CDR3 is TGTGCCAGCAGCCCGGAGGAGGGTAGCTCCTACAATGAGCAGTTCTTC.

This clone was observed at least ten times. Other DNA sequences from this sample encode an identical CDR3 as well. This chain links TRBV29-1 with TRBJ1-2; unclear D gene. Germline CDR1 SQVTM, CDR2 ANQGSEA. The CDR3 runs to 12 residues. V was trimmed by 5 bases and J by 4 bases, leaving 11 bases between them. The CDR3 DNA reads TGCAGCGTTCGGTGGGTTGGCTATGGCTACACCTTC. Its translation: CSVRWVGYGYTF.

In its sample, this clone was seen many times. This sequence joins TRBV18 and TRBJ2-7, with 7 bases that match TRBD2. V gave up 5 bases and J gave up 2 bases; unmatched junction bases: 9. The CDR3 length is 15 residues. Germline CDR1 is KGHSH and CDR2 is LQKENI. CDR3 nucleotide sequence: TGTGCCAGCTCATCTACTAGCGCAGAAACCTACGAGCAGTACTTC. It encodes CASSSTSAETYEQYF.

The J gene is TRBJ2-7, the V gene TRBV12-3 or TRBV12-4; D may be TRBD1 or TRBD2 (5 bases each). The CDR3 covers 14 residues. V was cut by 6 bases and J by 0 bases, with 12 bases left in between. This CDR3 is CASRRPGHSYEQYF. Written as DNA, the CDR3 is TGTGCCAGCAGGAGGCCGGGGCACTCCTACGAGCAGTACTTC.

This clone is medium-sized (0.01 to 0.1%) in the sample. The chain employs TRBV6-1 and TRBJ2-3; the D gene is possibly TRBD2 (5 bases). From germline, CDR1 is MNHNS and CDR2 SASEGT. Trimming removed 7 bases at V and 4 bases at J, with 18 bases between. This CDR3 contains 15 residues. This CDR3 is CASIPGWANSDTQYF. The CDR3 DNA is TGTGCCAGCATTCCGGGATGGGCGAATTCAGATACGCAGTATTTT.